This T cell receptor beta chain was sequenced in a study of blood T cell repertoires in COVID-19. Only in-frame clones appear in the TCRdb table, and some are missing; sequencing was by immunoSEQ multiplex PCR. Of 200,000 to 300,000 clones listed, approximately 85% are singletons. The CDR3 sequence is 13 residues long. Germline V lookup: CDR1 SQVTM, CDR2 ANQGSEA. V was clipped by 7 bases and J by 0 bases, with 12 bases between them. This sequence originates from an elderly man with acute or convalescent COVID-19. This sequence joins TRBV29-1 and TRBJ1-1; no clear D gene. Sequenced input: peripheral blood. CDR3: CSAWTDLNTEAFF. CDR3 nucleotides: TGCAGCGCATGGACGGACTTGAACACTGAAGCTTTCTTT.